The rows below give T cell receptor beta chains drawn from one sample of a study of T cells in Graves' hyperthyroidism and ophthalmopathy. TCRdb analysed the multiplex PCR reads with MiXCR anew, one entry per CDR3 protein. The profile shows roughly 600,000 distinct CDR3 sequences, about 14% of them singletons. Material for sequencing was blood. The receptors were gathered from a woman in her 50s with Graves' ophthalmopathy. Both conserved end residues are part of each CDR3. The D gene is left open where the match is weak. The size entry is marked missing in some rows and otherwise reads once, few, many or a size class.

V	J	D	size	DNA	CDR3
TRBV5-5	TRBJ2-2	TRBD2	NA	TGTGCCAGCCTGACTAGCGGGAGGGCCGGTACCGGGGAGCTGTTTTTT	CASLTSGRAGTGELFF
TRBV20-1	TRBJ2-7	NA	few	TGCAGTGCTAACCGGGACGGAGTCTACGAGCAGTACTTC	CSANRDGVYEQYF
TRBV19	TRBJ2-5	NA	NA	TGTGCCACCTCCAGGGGAGGTGGACAAGAGACCCAGTACTTC	CATSRGGGQETQYF
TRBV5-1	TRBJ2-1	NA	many	TGCGCCAGCAGCTTGTTATCAAGCAACAACAATGAGCAGTTCTTC	CASSLLSSNNNEQFF
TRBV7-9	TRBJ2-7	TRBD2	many	TGTGCCAGCAGCTTAGGGGGGGAGGGAGCGTTGCAGTACTTC	CASSLGGEGALQYF
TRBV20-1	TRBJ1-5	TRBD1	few	TGCAGTGCTAGAGATCCTTTGACAGGGAGCCACCAGCCCCAGCATTTT	CSARDPLTGSHQPQHF
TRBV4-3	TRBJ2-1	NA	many	TGCGCCAGCAGCCAAGATTTTGCAGGTCTGGCGGGCAATGAGCAGTTCTTC	CASSQDFAGLAGNEQFF
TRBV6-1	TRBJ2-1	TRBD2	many	TGTGCCAGCACCAAGCGGGCTAGCGGGATGGGAGAGCAGTTCTTC	CASTKRASGMGEQFF
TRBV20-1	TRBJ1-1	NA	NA	TGCAGTGCCATGGGACTAGCGGGGGACACTGAAGCTTTCTTT	CSAMGLAGDTEAFF
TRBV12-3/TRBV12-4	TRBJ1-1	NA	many	TGTGCCAGCAGTTTTTGGACAGTCGGTACCCTCCCCACCCCTGAAGCTTTCTTT	CASSFWTVGTLPTPEAFF
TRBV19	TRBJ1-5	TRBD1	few	TGTGCCAGTACCCAAGGACAGGTCCCGGTCGTAGGGCCCCAGCATTTT	CASTQGQVPVVGPQHF
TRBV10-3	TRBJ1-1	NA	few	TGTGCCATCAGCCGGACAGACATGAACACTGAAGCTTTCTTT	CAISRTDMNTEAFF
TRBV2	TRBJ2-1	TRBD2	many	TGTGCCAGCAAGGGGACTAGCGGGTTAAGCTCCTACAATGAGCAGTTCTTC	CASKGTSGLSSYNEQFF
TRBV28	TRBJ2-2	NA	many	TGTGCCAGCAGTTTGGTGGCCCGGGAAGCGAACACCGGGGAGCTGTTTTTT	CASSLVAREANTGELFF
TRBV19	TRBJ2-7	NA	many	TGTGCCAGTAGTATTAGCTCCGATCTTGGGGAGCAGTACTTC	CASSISSDLGEQYF
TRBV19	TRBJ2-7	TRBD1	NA	TGTGCCAGTAGTTATAACAGGGGGTCGGTCGGATCCTACGAGCAGTACTTC	CASSYNRGSVGSYEQYF
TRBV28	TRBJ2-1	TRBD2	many	TGTGCCAGCAGTTGGCTAGCGGGAGTGGGGGGTTCCTACAATGAGCAGTTCTTC	CASSWLAGVGGSYNEQFF
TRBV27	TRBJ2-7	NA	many	TGTGCCAGCAGTCCTCTATACTACGAGCAGTACTTC	CASSPLYYEQYF
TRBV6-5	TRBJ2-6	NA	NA	TGTGCCAGCAGTTACTCGCCTCAGTGGGGTCTCTCTGGGGCCAACGTCCTGACTTTC	CASSYSPQWGLSGANVLTF
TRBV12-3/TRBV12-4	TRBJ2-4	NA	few	TGTGCCAGCAGTTTACGTATTTCAAACATTCAGTACTTC	CASSLRISNIQYF